Listed below are T cell receptor beta chains from one sample, sequenced in a study of STAT5B mutations in CD4+ large granular lymphocyte leukemia. The assay was immunoSEQ multiplex PCR, and TCRdb's table has in-frame clones only and misses some. The sample consists of more than 20,000 clones, about 79% of them appearing once. Sequencing was done on a sample of CD4+ T cells from blood buffy coats. Receptors originate from a human donor in good health. The CDR3 runs from the conserved cysteine through the conserved F or W. The D gene is left open where the match is weak. Clone size is shown for a subset of rows, as once, few, many or a class of expanded clone.

d_gene: NA; abundance: NA; len: 13; v_gene: TRBV6-6; j_gene: TRBJ1-1; CDR3aa: CASSSTENTEAFF; CDR3nt: TGTGCCAGCAGTTCTACAGAGAACACTGAAGCTTTCTTT
d_gene: NA; abundance: few; len: 13; v_gene: TRBV2; j_gene: TRBJ1-5; CDR3aa: CASSDTGHQPQHF; CDR3nt: TGTGCCAGCAGTGATACAGGGCATCAGCCCCAGCATTTT
d_gene: TRBD2; abundance: NA; len: 12; v_gene: TRBV11-2; j_gene: TRBJ2-3; CDR3aa: CASSSAGDTQYF; CDR3nt: TGTGCCAGCAGCTCAGCGGGGGATACGCAGTATTTT
d_gene: NA; abundance: NA; len: 13; v_gene: TRBV27; j_gene: TRBJ1-4; CDR3aa: CAAGGQPNEKLFF; CDR3nt: TGTGCGGCGGGGGGCCAGCCCAATGAAAAACTGTTTTTT
d_gene: TRBD2; abundance: NA; len: 15; v_gene: TRBV7-9; j_gene: TRBJ2-7; CDR3aa: CASSLFGTSGYEQYF; CDR3nt: TGTGCCAGCAGCTTATTCGGGACTAGCGGCTACGAGCAGTACTTC
d_gene: NA; abundance: NA; len: 15; v_gene: TRBV5-6; j_gene: TRBJ1-1; CDR3aa: CASSLNVKRDTEAFF; CDR3nt: TGTGCCAGCAGCTTGAATGTAAAGCGGGACACTGAAGCTTTCTTT
d_gene: NA; abundance: NA; len: 15; v_gene: TRBV2; j_gene: TRBJ2-1; CDR3aa: CASKGGAGSYNEQFF; CDR3nt: TGTGCCAGCAAAGGTGGGGCAGGATCCTACAATGAGCAGTTCTTC
d_gene: NA; abundance: NA; len: 14; v_gene: TRBV13; j_gene: TRBJ2-5; CDR3aa: CASSVHRAPGTQYF; CDR3nt: TGTGCCAGCAGCGTCCACAGGGCCCCGGGGACCCAGTACTTC
d_gene: NA; abundance: NA; len: 14; v_gene: TRBV6-1; j_gene: TRBJ1-4; CDR3aa: CASRLDVANEKLFF; CDR3nt: TGTGCCAGCAGGCTGGACGTAGCTAATGAAAAACTGTTTTTT
d_gene: TRBD1; abundance: NA; len: 13; v_gene: TRBV10-3; j_gene: TRBJ2-5; CDR3aa: CAIRGTGPETQYF; CDR3nt: TGTGCCATCAGGGGGACAGGGCCAGAGACCCAGTACTTC
d_gene: TRBD1; abundance: NA; len: 16; v_gene: TRBV5-4; j_gene: TRBJ1-4; CDR3aa: CASSLRTGGFDEKLFF; CDR3nt: TGTGCCAGCAGCTTGAGGACAGGGGGCTTTGATGAAAAACTGTTTTTT
d_gene: TRBD2; abundance: NA; len: 15; v_gene: TRBV30; j_gene: TRBJ2-3; CDR3aa: CAWSEAGGPLDTQYF; CDR3nt: TGTGCCTGGAGTGAAGCGGGAGGGCCATTAGATACGCAGTATTTT
d_gene: NA; abundance: NA; len: 14; v_gene: TRBV27; j_gene: TRBJ1-2; CDR3aa: CASSLKGTTYGYTF; CDR3nt: TGTGCCAGCAGTTTAAAGGGGACAACTTATGGCTACACCTTC
d_gene: TRBD1; abundance: NA; len: 15; v_gene: TRBV6-5; j_gene: TRBJ2-7; CDR3aa: CASRDTGTGVREQYF; CDR3nt: TGTGCCAGCAGGGACACCGGGACAGGGGTGAGGGAGCAGTACTTC
d_gene: NA; abundance: NA; len: 14; v_gene: TRBV5-1; j_gene: TRBJ1-3; CDR3aa: CASSLDSAGNTIYF; CDR3nt: TGCGCCAGCAGCTTGGACAGCGCTGGAAACACCATATATTTT
d_gene: NA; abundance: NA; len: 13; v_gene: TRBV6-6; j_gene: TRBJ2-5; CDR3aa: CASSFDTQETQYF; CDR3nt: TGTGCCAGCAGTTTCGACACCCAAGAGACCCAGTACTTC
d_gene: NA; abundance: NA; len: 12; v_gene: TRBV19; j_gene: TRBJ1-5; CDR3aa: CASSTKDGFQHF; CDR3nt: TGTGCCAGTAGTACTAAGGACGGATTCCAGCATTTT
d_gene: TRBD1; abundance: NA; len: 14; v_gene: TRBV5-8; j_gene: TRBJ1-2; CDR3aa: CASSFGQGFYGYTF; CDR3nt: TGTGCCAGCAGCTTCGGACAGGGTTTCTATGGCTACACCTTC
d_gene: NA; abundance: few; len: 17; v_gene: TRBV9; j_gene: TRBJ1-1; CDR3aa: CASSVESLDSLNTEAFF; CDR3nt: TGTGCCAGCAGCGTAGAATCCCTCGACAGCTTGAACACTGAAGCTTTCTTT
d_gene: NA; abundance: NA; len: 14; v_gene: TRBV11-2; j_gene: TRBJ2-5; CDR3aa: CASSSTSSQETQYF; CDR3nt: TGTGCCAGCAGCTCAACTAGCTCGCAAGAGACCCAGTACTTC
d_gene: NA; abundance: once; len: 13; v_gene: TRBV11-2; j_gene: TRBJ1-2; CDR3aa: CASSSAGGRGYTF; CDR3nt: TGTGCCAGCAGCTCCGCGGGGGGTAGAGGCTACACCTTC
d_gene: NA; abundance: NA; len: 14; v_gene: TRBV5-5; j_gene: TRBJ2-2; CDR3aa: CASCTEPRGGELFF; CDR3nt: TGTGCCAGCTGCACCGAACCCAGGGGCGGGGAGCTGTTTTTT
d_gene: NA; abundance: NA; len: 13; v_gene: TRBV11-2; j_gene: TRBJ2-1; CDR3aa: CASSLGGTIEQFF; CDR3nt: TGTGCCAGCAGCTTAGGAGGGACAATTGAGCAGTTCTTC
d_gene: NA; abundance: NA; len: 13; v_gene: TRBV4-2; j_gene: TRBJ2-1; CDR3aa: CASSQDRVGEQFF; CDR3nt: TGTGCCAGCAGCCAAGATCGAGTGGGTGAGCAGTTCTTC
d_gene: NA; abundance: NA; len: 15; v_gene: TRBV7-6; j_gene: TRBJ2-7; CDR3aa: CASSLVPRSRGEQYF; CDR3nt: TGTGCCAGCAGCTTAGTTCCTCGCTCCCGTGGCGAGCAGTACTTC
d_gene: NA; abundance: NA; len: 15; v_gene: TRBV11-3; j_gene: TRBJ2-3; CDR3aa: CASSPESVEPDTQYF; CDR3nt: TGTGCCAGCAGCCCGGAAAGCGTAGAGCCAGATACGCAGTATTTT
d_gene: TRBD2; abundance: NA; len: 16; v_gene: TRBV5-4; j_gene: TRBJ2-7; CDR3aa: CASRQRPTSGRYEQYF; CDR3nt: TGTGCCAGCAGGCAACGCCCGACTAGCGGGAGGTACGAGCAGTACTTC
d_gene: NA; abundance: NA; len: 12; v_gene: TRBV30; j_gene: TRBJ1-5; CDR3aa: CAWSSPNQPQHF; CDR3nt: TGTGCCTGGAGTAGCCCTAATCAGCCCCAGCATTTT
d_gene: TRBD2; abundance: NA; len: 14; v_gene: TRBV5-8; j_gene: TRBJ2-5; CDR3aa: CASSPLAGLETQYF; CDR3nt: TGTGCCAGCAGCCCCTTAGCGGGTTTGGAGACCCAGTACTTC
d_gene: NA; abundance: NA; len: 14; v_gene: TRBV6-1; j_gene: TRBJ2-2; CDR3aa: CASSDSVNTGELFF; CDR3nt: TGTGCCAGCAGTGATAGCGTTAACACCGGGGAGCTGTTTTTT
d_gene: TRBD2; abundance: NA; len: 17; v_gene: TRBV11-3; j_gene: TRBJ2-3; CDR3aa: CASSTSRREISTDTQYF; CDR3nt: TGTGCCAGCAGCACCAGTAGGCGGGAGATCAGCACAGATACGCAGTATTTT